Listed below are T cell receptor beta chains from one sample, sequenced in a study of blood T cells in healthy people across ages. One entry per CDR3 protein, called by TCRdb with MiXCR from the 5' RACE reads. Here the sample spans about a million distinct CDR3 sequences, approximately 50% being singletons. Specimen: blood. These receptors originate from an older woman in good health. Each CDR3 is given with its conserved first and last residue. Each record gives: clone size, V gene, J gene, D gene, CDR3 protein, CDR3 DNA. D genes are given only for firm matches. A row's size may be missing; if present it is once, few, many or a size class.

few	TRBV7-9	TRBJ2-5	-	CASSNFQETQYF	TGTGCCAGCTCGAATTTCCAAGAGACCCAGTACTTC
-	TRBV7-9	TRBJ1-6	TRBD1	CASSSAVRQGYSPLHF	TGTGCCAGCAGCTCAGCGGTGAGACAGGGTTATTCACCCCTCCACTTT
few	TRBV5-1	TRBJ2-1	TRBD1	CASSPRTGGAYEQFF	TGCGCCAGCAGCCCCAGGACAGGGGGGGCCTATGAGCAGTTCTTC
-	TRBV7-9	TRBJ2-7	TRBD1	CASSVAQGEVYEQYF	TGTGCCAGCAGCGTCGCACAGGGGGAGGTGTACGAGCAGTACTTC
-	TRBV29-1	TRBJ2-1	-	CSGEQNYNEQFF	TGCAGCGGAGAGCAGAATTACAATGAGCAGTTCTTC
-	TRBV7-3	TRBJ2-4	TRBD2	CASSFLAGNKNIQYF	TGTGCCAGCAGCTTTTTAGCGGGAAATAAAAACATTCAGTACTTC
many	TRBV3-1	TRBJ1-1	TRBD1	CASSGTGLTEAFF	TGTGCCAGCAGCGGGACAGGGTTAACTGAAGCTTTCTTT
many	TRBV28	TRBJ2-7	TRBD1	CASSLIGTGSYEQYF	TGTGCCAGCAGTTTAATAGGGACAGGGTCCTACGAGCAGTACTTC
-	TRBV12-3/TRBV12-4	TRBJ2-7	-	CASSSRRAPTYEQYF	TGTGCCAGCAGTTCGCGAAGAGCGCCTACCTACGAGCAGTACTTC
-	TRBV7-2	TRBJ1-5	-	CASSLGFRVSNQPQHF	TGTGCCAGCAGCTTAGGCTTTAGGGTTAGCAATCAGCCCCAGCATTTT
few	TRBV20-1	TRBJ2-1	TRBD2	CSARDFRPHGSGRVMEQFF	TGCAGTGCTAGAGATTTTAGGCCCCACGGGAGCGGGAGGGTCATGGAGCAGTTCTTC
few	TRBV10-2	TRBJ2-7	-	CASSELPTKLGGGEQYF	TGCGCCAGCAGTGAGTTACCAACGAAGCTAGGTGGTGGCGAGCAGTACTTC
-	TRBV5-6	TRBJ1-2	-	CASSSLQPRYGGYTF	TGTGCCAGCAGCTCCTTACAGCCACGATACGGCGGCTACACCTTC
-	TRBV29-1	TRBJ2-2	-	CSVYTGELFF	TGCAGCGTTTACACCGGGGAGCTGTTTTTT
few	TRBV27	TRBJ2-7	TRBD1	CASSRQGAFEQYF	TGTGCCAGCAGTCGACAGGGGGCCTTCGAGCAGTACTTC
few	TRBV20-1	TRBJ2-3	-	CSASETGTDTQYF	TGCAGTGCTAGCGAGACAGGCACAGATACGCAGTATTTT
many	TRBV4-1	TRBJ2-7	TRBD1	CASSQPGQSYEQYF	TGCGCCAGCAGCCAGCCGGGACAGAGTTACGAGCAGTACTTC
few	TRBV12-3/TRBV12-4	TRBJ2-7	TRBD1	CASSFVGTGFNEQYF	TGTGCCAGCAGTTTCGTGGGGACAGGTTTCAACGAGCAGTACTTC
few	TRBV29-1	TRBJ2-3	-	CSVDRGIPDTQYF	TGCAGCGTAGACCGAGGGATACCAGATACGCAGTATTTT
-	TRBV20-1	TRBJ1-1	TRBD1	CSARDRGYMNTEAFF	TGCAGTGCTAGAGACAGGGGGTACATGAACACTGAAGCTTTCTTT
-	TRBV7-9	TRBJ1-5	TRBD1	CASSTTGVSQPQHF	TGTGCCAGCAGCACCACAGGGGTTAGTCAGCCCCAGCATTTT
-	TRBV7-2	TRBJ2-5	TRBD2	CASSVAGSETQYF	TGTGCCAGCAGCGTAGCGGGAAGTGAGACCCAGTACTTC
-	TRBV20-1	TRBJ2-2	TRBD2	CSARNSGRSANTGELFF	TGCAGTGCGAGGAATAGCGGGAGGTCTGCGAACACCGGGGAGCTGTTTTTT
-	TRBV7-9	TRBJ1-1	-	CASSWKDTEAFF	TGTGCCAGCAGCTGGAAGGACACTGAAGCTTTCTTT
-	TRBV2	TRBJ2-7	-	CARSVRELQTDEQYF	TGTGCCCGCAGCGTGCGGGAATTACAAACGGACGAGCAGTACTTC
-	TRBV20-1	TRBJ2-7	-	CSASQGYEQYF	TGCAGTGCTAGTCAGGGCTACGAGCAGTACTTC
-	TRBV2	TRBJ2-7	-	CASSGLAADEQYF	TGTGCCAGCAGTGGCTTAGCAGCCGACGAGCAGTACTTC
-	TRBV7-9	TRBJ1-1	-	CASSLGIQDTEAFF	TGTGCCAGCAGCTTAGGTATACAAGACACTGAAGCTTTCTTT
-	TRBV20-1	TRBJ2-7	TRBD1	CSARDWTGFIHEQYF	TGCAGTGCTAGAGATTGGACAGGGTTTATCCACGAGCAGTACTTC
-	TRBV4-3	TRBJ2-1	-	CASSPEVSSYNEQFF	TGCGCCAGCAGCCCGGAAGTCAGCTCCTACAATGAGCAGTTCTTC
-	TRBV4-1	TRBJ1-2	TRBD1	CASSQEPGTGGKRRGYTF	TGCGCCAGCAGCCAAGAACCCGGGACAGGGGGAAAACGGAGGGGCTACACCTTC
few	TRBV14	TRBJ2-1	TRBD1	CASSQGQGFRNEQFF	TGTGCCAGCAGCCAAGGACAGGGGTTCAGGAATGAGCAGTTCTTC
-	TRBV20-1	TRBJ1-1	-	CSATLRWGTEAFF	TGCAGTGCTACTCTCCGATGGGGGACTGAAGCTTTCTTT
-	TRBV9	TRBJ2-3	-	CASSVGGGPTDTQYF	TGTGCCAGCAGCGTTGGAGGGGGGCCCACAGATACGCAGTATTTT
few	TRBV21-1	TRBJ1-2	-	CASSKESDHGGYTF	TGTGCCAGCAGCAAAGAATCGGATCATGGGGGCTACACCTTC
-	TRBV25-1	TRBJ2-5	TRBD2	CASSGGAGVKTQYF	TGTGCCAGCAGTGGGGGAGCGGGAGTAAAGACCCAGTACTTC
-	TRBV4-2	TRBJ2-1	-	CASSHPDTSSYNEQFF	TGTGCCAGCAGCCATCCGGACACGAGCTCCTACAATGAGCAGTTCTTC
-	TRBV20-1	TRBJ2-1	-	CSASRPGTPYNEQFF	TGCAGTGCTAGCCGACCAGGGACTCCCTACAATGAGCAGTTCTTC
-	TRBV7-7	TRBJ2-3	-	CASSQGEASTDTQYF	TGTGCCAGCAGCCAGGGTGAGGCTAGCACAGATACGCAGTATTTT
few	TRBV4-1	TRBJ2-7	-	CASSQPGAEYEQYF	TGCGCCAGCAGCCAACCAGGGGCTGAATACGAGCAGTACTTC
few	TRBV20-1	TRBJ2-1	-	CSARTFTSSSYNEQFF	TGCAGTGCTAGAACCTTTACCAGTAGCTCCTACAATGAGCAGTTCTTC
few	TRBV7-9	TRBJ1-4	-	CASSASGIGEKLFF	TGTGCCAGCAGCGCCTCAGGGATAGGTGAAAAACTGTTTTTT
-	TRBV7-2	TRBJ2-7	-	CASSTSTSYNEQYF	TGTGCCAGCAGCACCTCTACTAGTTACAATGAGCAGTACTTC
-	TRBV2	TRBJ1-2	TRBD1	CASSKNIGTGSSGYTF	TGTGCCAGCAGTAAGAACATTGGGACAGGTTCTTCTGGCTACACCTTC
-	TRBV11-2	TRBJ2-1	TRBD2	CASRSTSGRFEQFF	TGTGCCAGCAGGTCGACTAGCGGGAGATTTGAGCAGTTCTTC